These 26 T cell receptor beta chains originate from one sample sequenced in a study of blood T cells in healthy people across ages. The authors ran a second PCR of about 7 to 12 cycles using a sample-barcoded 5' primer and a J-beta primer mix. One entry per CDR3 protein, called by TCRdb with MiXCR from the 5' RACE reads. The sample consists of fewer than 900,000 distinct CDR3 sequences, roughly 45% of them appearing once. Material: blood. The source of these receptors is a woman in her fifties or sixties in good health.

The table lists this clonotype with a few counts. This chain links TRBV2 with TRBJ2-7; 11 nucleotides align to TRBD1. CDR3 size: 13 residues. V was clipped by 9 bases and J by 0 bases; unmatched bases: 1. CDR1 SNHLY and CDR2 FYNNEI come from the germline V gene. The CDR3 DNA reads TGTGCCAGAGGGACAGGGGGCTCCTACGAGCAGTACTTC. Its translation is CARGTGGSYEQYF. Full variable domain (remainder filled in from reference TRBV2 and TRBJ2-7): EPEVTQTPSHQVTQMGQEVILRCVPISNHLYFYWYRQILGQKVEFLVSFYNNEISEKSEIFDDQFSVERPDGSNFTLKIRSTKLEDSAMYFCARGTGGSYEQYFGPGTRLTVT.

This chain connects TRBV20-1 to TRBJ2-6; tentatively, D is TRBD1 (5 bases). The V gene lost 3 bases and the J gene lost 1 base, with 10 bases spanning the gap. CDR3 length: 15 residues. CDR1 is DFQATT, CDR2 SNEGSKA, per germline (reference sequence). In DNA, the CDR3 is TGCAGTGCTAGGCAGACAGTGTCTGGGGCCAACGTCCTGACTTTC. This sequence encodes CSARQTVSGANVLTF.

A few counts support this clonotype. The rearrangement links TRBV7-2 to TRBJ1-1; D might be TRBD1 (6 bases). Trimming took 8 bases from V and 4 from J, leaving 14 bases between them. This CDR3 comprises 13 residues. Germline V gene lookup returns CDR1 SGHTA and CDR2 FQGNSA. The CDR3 loop reads CASSQGGITEAFF. As DNA, the CDR3 is TGTGCCAGCTCCCAAGGGGGGATCACTGAAGCTTTCTTT.

The V gene is TRBV29-1, the J gene TRBJ1-2; 7 bases match TRBD1. The germline V gene encodes CDR1 SQVTM and CDR2 ANQGSEA. Trimming took 6 bases from V and 4 from J; bases not matched to a gene: 8. CDR3 length: 13 residues. The CDR3 nucleotides are TGCAGCGTAACGGACAGGAGGCTCTATGGCTACACCTTC. Translation gives CSVTDRRLYGYTF.

The chain carries TRBV24-1 and TRBJ2-1; D may be TRBD1 (6 bases). The CDR3 loop spans 14 amino acids. V dropped 1 base and J dropped 5 bases, with 8 bases sitting between them. CDR1 KGHDR and CDR2 SFDVKD come from the germline V gene. CDR3 in DNA: TGTGCCACCAGTGATTTAACAGGGAACAATGAGCAGTTCTTC. It specifies CATSDLTGNNEQFF.

The genes are TRBV9 and TRBJ2-2; the D gene is possibly TRBD1 (6 bases). The CDR3 has 14 amino acids. Germline CDR1 reads SGDLS; CDR2 reads YYNGEE. Trimming left V 4 bases short and J 5 bases short, with 12 bases between. This CDR3 reads CASSPAGETGELFF. CDR3 nucleotide sequence: TGTGCCAGCAGCCCGGCAGGGGAAACCGGGGAGCTGTTTTTT.

The chain couples TRBV4-3 to TRBJ2-3; D unclear. The ends were cut back, 0 bases at V and 8 bases at J, with 12 bases in the middle. The CDR3 runs to 14 residues. The germline V gene has CDR1 LGHNA and CDR2 YSLEER. The CDR3 loop reads CASSQDTRSTTQYF. The CDR3 coding sequence is TGCGCCAGCAGCCAAGACACCAGATCCACTACGCAGTATTTT.

V gene TRBV5-1 combines with J gene TRBJ2-3, with D possibly matching TRBD1 (5 bases). This CDR3 is built from 16 residues. Trimming left V 3 bases short and J 5 bases short, with 19 bases between. Germline V gene data show CDR1 as SGHRS and CDR2 as YFSETQ. CDR3 coding DNA: TGCGCCAGCAGCTGGGGTGGGGCTACCGATAGAGATACGCAGTATTTT. Residues: CASSWGGATDRDTQYF.

The chain joins TRBV4-2 to TRBJ1-2, with D perhaps TRBD1 (5 bases). Germline CDR1 LGHNA, CDR2 YNFKEQ. CDR3 length: 15 amino acids. Trimming shortened V by 0 bases and J by 2 bases, and 10 bases separated the two germline ends. CDR3 protein: CASSQDWGVNYGYTF. The DNA for the CDR3 is TGTGCCAGCAGCCAAGATTGGGGGGTAAACTATGGCTACACCTTC.

The rearrangement links TRBV6-2 or TRBV6-3 to TRBJ1-4, with D perhaps matching TRBD1 (6 bases). The germline gives CDR1 MNHEY, CDR2 SVGEGT. V lost 4 bases to trimming and J lost 6 bases, with 15 bases between them. This CDR3 is 15 amino acids long. The CDR3 DNA is TGTGCCAGCAGTTCCCTACAGGGAGGCGATGAAAAACTGTTTTTT. Its translation: CASSSLQGGDEKLFF.

There are many counts of this clonotype. The chain links TRBV7-3 to TRBJ2-5, with TRBD2 matching 7 bases. V gave up 2 bases and J gave up 5 bases; unmatched junction bases: 11. The CDR3 spans 16 residues. Germline V gives CDR1 SGHTA, CDR2 FQGTGA. This CDR3 is CASSLLGTTAGETQYF. The CDR3 bases are TGTGCCAGCAGCTTACTGGGGACTACCGCAGGGGAGACCCAGTACTTC.

This clonotype was detected a few times. The rearrangement links TRBV12-3 or TRBV12-4 to TRBJ2-3; 8 bases fit TRBD2. CDR3 length equals 18 residues. Trimming removed 4 bases from V and 0 bases from J; junction bases left unmatched: 12. The CDR3 DNA reads as TGTGCCAGCAGTTATAACGGGGGGACTAGACTTAGCACAGATACGCAGTATTTT. Translating it yields CASSYNGGTRLSTDTQYF.

There are a few counts of this clonotype. V gene TRBV20-1 combines with J gene TRBJ2-7; 10 bases align to TRBD2. The germline V gene has CDR1 DFQATT and CDR2 SNEGSKA (reference sequence). V was clipped by 5 bases and J by 3 bases; unmatched bases: 10. The CDR3 runs to 15 residues. The CDR3 reads CSAPRTSGLRYEQYF. CDR3 bases: TGCAGTGCTCCCCGGACTAGCGGCCTACGCTACGAGCAGTACTTC.

The rearrangement links TRBV12-2 to TRBJ2-4; TRBD1 is the table's D call, not checked against the DNA. TRBV12-2 is tagged as a pseudogene. The CDR3 extends over 12 amino acids. The CDR3 loop reads CASRSDRWGKYF. The DNA of the CDR3 is TGTGCAAGTCGCTCAGATCGTTGGGGGAAGTACTTC.

The chain employs TRBV7-2 and TRBJ1-2; a possible D gene is TRBD1 (6 bases). V shed 4 bases and J shed 13 bases, with 16 bases lying between them. CDR1 and CDR2 (germline): SGHTA, FQGNSA. The CDR3 runs 12 residues. CDR3 nucleotides: TGTGCCAGCAGCTCGAACGTCGGGGGCCTCACCTTC. Translation gives CASSSNVGGLTF.

The chain combines TRBV12-3 or TRBV12-4 with TRBJ1-1, with TRBD1 identical over 7 bases. The CDR3 consists of 14 residues. Trimming removed 4 bases from V and 10 bases from J; junction bases left unmatched: 12. DNA of the CDR3: TGTGCCAGCAGTTCGACAGGGAAGACGGCTGTAGCTTTCTTT. This encodes CASSSTGKTAVAFF.

The chain links TRBV20-1 to TRBJ2-5, with 9 bases that match TRBD2. Germline CDR1 reads DFQATT; CDR2 reads SNEGSKA (reference sequence). The CDR3 length is 14 residues. Trimming cost V 1 base and J 11 bases; bases outside gene matches: 11. This CDR3 is CSARGVAGDHEQYF. The CDR3, as DNA: TGCAGTGCTAGAGGGGTAGCGGGAGATCATGAGCAGTACTTC.

This clonotype was seen a handful of times. The chain links TRBV28 to TRBJ2-3, with 13 bases lining up with TRBD2. V lost 2 bases to trimming and J lost 2 bases; unmatched junction nucleotides: 10. CDR3 size: 19 residues. Germline V gene lookup returns CDR1 MDHEN and CDR2 SYDVKM. The CDR3: CASSLIGGLAGVLTDTQYF. The CDR3 DNA reads TGTGCCAGCAGTTTAATTGGAGGACTAGCGGGAGTACTCACAGATACGCAGTATTTT.

The J gene is TRBJ2-7, the V gene TRBV24-1; weak D call: TRBD2 (6 bases). CDR1 KGHDR and CDR2 SFDVKD come from the germline V gene. The CDR3 extends over 16 amino acids. The V and J ends lost 1 base and 4 bases respectively, with 16 bases between them. In nucleotides, the CDR3 is TGTGCCACCAGTGATTTTGGAGGGGCAGGTTCGTACGAGCAGTACTTC. It encodes CATSDFGGAGSYEQYF.

Note on this clonotype: Given a much more abundant clone one base away, this may be a read error. CDR3 DNA sequence: TGCGCCAGCAGCCAAGATAGGGGACAGAGCTCCTACAATGGGCAGTTCTTC. This sequence encodes CASSQDRGQSSYNGQFF. The V gene is TRBV4-1, the J gene TRBJ2-1; 7 bases align to TRBD1. Per the germline V gene, CDR1 is MGHRA and CDR2 is YSYEKL. The CDR3 contains 17 residues.

As for this clonotype: This may stem from a read error, because a much larger clone lies one nucleotide away. V is TRBV5-5 and J is TRBJ2-1; possible D gene TRBD1, 5 bases. Germline CDR1 reads SGHKS; CDR2 reads YYEKEE (reference sequence). Deletions cut 1 base from V and 4 bases from J, with 15 bases between. This CDR3 spans 16 amino acids. The CDR3 nucleotides read TGTGCCAGCAGCTTGAGTGGGGCTCTCTCTTACAATGAGCAGTTCTTC. Translation: CASSLSGALSYNEQFF.

The J gene is TRBJ1-5, the V gene TRBV5-1; TRBD1 agrees at 8 bases. Germline trimming cut 4 bases from V and 6 bases from J; bases unmatched to any gene: 12. The length of the CDR3 is 16 residues. Germline values: CDR1 SGHRS, CDR2 YFSETQ. Here the CDR3 DNA reads TGCGCCAGCAGCCCGGGCACAGGGGGTGGGATTCAGCCCCAGCATTTT. This encodes CASSPGTGGGIQPQHF.

V gene TRBV4-3 combines with J gene TRBJ2-7; 10 bases agree with TRBD2. The CDR3 is made up of 16 amino acids. Trimming took 0 bases from V and 7 from J; bases not matched to a gene: 9. Germline loops: CDR1 LGHNA, CDR2 YSLEER. The CDR3 region is CASSQDWLAGDHEQYF. The CDR3 DNA sequence: TGCGCCAGCAGCCAAGATTGGCTAGCGGGAGACCATGAGCAGTACTTC.

The chain recombines TRBV11-2 with TRBJ2-7, with D perhaps matching TRBD1 (5 bases). The J call may be mistaken, given a closer DNA end match to TRBJ2-5. The V gene's germline CDR1 is SGHAT and CDR2 FQNNGV. The CDR3 covers 15 residues. CDR3 sequence: CASSLEGRVGETQYF. CDR3 nucleotides: TGTGCCAGCAGCTTAGAGGGCAGGGTGGGGGAGACCCAGTACTTC.

This clonotype occurred many times. This chain uses TRBV3-1 with TRBJ2-1; D possibly matches TRBD1 or TRBD2 (5 bases each). The CDR3 spans 17 residues. V lost 3 bases to trimming and J lost 0 bases, with 15 bases between them. The germline V gene has CDR1 LGHDT and CDR2 YNNKEL (reference sequence). CDR3 in amino acids: CASSHEGPYSSYNEQFF. The CDR3 DNA sequence: TGTGCCAGCAGCCACGAGGGGCCCTACAGCTCCTACAATGAGCAGTTCTTC.

The chain employs TRBV7-2 and TRBJ1-4; 7 bases align to TRBD1. The germline V gene encodes CDR1 SGHTA and CDR2 FQGNSA. Trimming took 2 bases from V and 10 from J; bases not matched to a gene: 13. This CDR3 is built from 16 residues. The chain's CDR3 is CASSLSGGQKVGKLFF. CDR3 DNA: TGTGCCAGCAGCTTATCAGGGGGGCAAAAGGTCGGAAAACTGTTTTTT.